This TCR beta chain was identified during a study of blood T cell repertoires in COVID-19. About the research overall: Acute-phase and convalescent COVID-19 samples originated in the United States, Italy and Spain.

The CDR3 runs to 17 residues. Germline V CDR1 and CDR2: KGHDR, SFDVKD. V lost 1 base and J lost 1; bases outside the gene matches: 5. TCRdb keeps only in-frame clones here, not all; method: immunoSEQ multiplex PCR. The table shows 55,000 to 90,000 clones, with roughly 91% occurring only once. This clone has only a few counts. This chain joins TRBV24-1 and TRBJ2-3; TRBD2 agrees at 9 bases. Material for sequencing was peripheral blood. The sequence was collected from a human donor in a cohort sampled during active COVID-19. CDR3 amino acids: CATSDFRTSEGTDTQYF. The CDR3 DNA reads TGTGCCACCAGTGATTTTAGGACTAGCGAGGGCACAGATACGCAGTATTTT.